The entry below gives a single T cell receptor (beta chain) sequence along with its context. The target antigen is unknown. Sequenced by immunoSEQ multiplex PCR; TCRdb stores in-frame clones only, minus some. This sample yields 50,000 to 60,000 clones, of which about 88% are seen a single time; approximately 2.5% belongs to the top ten. This sample was included in a study of PD-L1 blockade in urothelial cancer. Time point meaning: peripheral blood 6 weeks after treatment start. Study-wide results and limits: Pretreatment TCR clonality in blood under the median foretold superior survival. By 3 weeks, tumor-associated blood clones had expanded more in durable-benefit patients.

Sequences were derived from PBMCs, sampled around atezolizumab (anti-PD-L1) treatment. This receptor was taken from a man aged 55-75 years with urothelial cancer.

The CDR3 DNA follows: TGCGCCAGCAGCTTGGCAGTAGCGGGGGGGCTATCGAACACCGGGGAGCTGTTTTTT. It encodes CASSLAVAGGLSNTGELFF. The rearrangement uses TRBV5-1 and TRBJ2-2; 11 bases map to TRBD2. Trimming at V came to 0 bases and at J to 0 bases, leaving 7 bases not matched to a gene. From germline, CDR1 is SGHRS and CDR2 YFSETQ. CDR3 length equals 19 residues.